This T cell receptor beta chain was identified in a study of monozygotic twins with inflammatory bowel disease. Whole-study results and caveats: A distinction between different T cell subtypes was not possible.

The CDR3 is 15 amino acids. Per TCR library, about 3.5 ug of total RNA was used. No DNA is given; TCRdb re-called the 5' RACE reads and lists each CDR3 protein once. Reported are some 150,000 distinct CDR3 sequences; the ten largest clones contain about 7.4%. Of note for this clonotype: Its antigen remains unidentified.

The source is a human donor with ulcerative colitis or Crohn's disease, or a healthy co-twin of an affected twin (not recorded which). The sample was blood. The rearrangement joins TRBV23-1 to TRBJ2-7; the D call from TCRdb, TRBD1, cannot be confirmed without DNA. TRBV23-1 is assigned to the ORF class and has an uncertain function. Here the CDR3 reads CASRTVRTGAYEQYF.